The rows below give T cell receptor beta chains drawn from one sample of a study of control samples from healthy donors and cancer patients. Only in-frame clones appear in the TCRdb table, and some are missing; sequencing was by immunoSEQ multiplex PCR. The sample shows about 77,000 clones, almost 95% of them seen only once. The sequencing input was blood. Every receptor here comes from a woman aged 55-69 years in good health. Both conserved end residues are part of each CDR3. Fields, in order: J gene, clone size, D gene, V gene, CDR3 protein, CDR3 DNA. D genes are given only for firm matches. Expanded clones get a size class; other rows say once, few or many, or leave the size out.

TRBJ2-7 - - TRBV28 CASSEMAYEQYF TGTGCCAGCAGTGAGATGGCCTACGAGCAGTACTTC
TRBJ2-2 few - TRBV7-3 CASSDGGDTGELFF TGTGCCAGCAGCGACGGAGGAGACACCGGGGAGCTGTTTTTT
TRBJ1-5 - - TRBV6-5 CASSFDSSNQPQHF TGTGCCAGCAGTTTCGACTCTAGCAATCAGCCCCAGCATTTT
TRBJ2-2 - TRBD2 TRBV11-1 CASSQGTSAGELFF TGTGCCAGCAGCCAAGGGACTAGTGCCGGGGAGCTGTTTTTT
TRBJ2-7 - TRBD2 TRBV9 CASSVAVGGKSYEQYF TGTGCCAGCAGCGTAGCAGTCGGGGGGAAGTCCTACGAGCAGTACTTC
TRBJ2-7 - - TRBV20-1 CSAIRVYEQYF TGCAGTGCTATTCGGGTCTACGAGCAGTACTTC
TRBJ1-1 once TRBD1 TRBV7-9 CASSVPGQMNTEAFF TGTGCCAGCAGCGTACCGGGACAGATGAACACTGAAGCTTTCTTT
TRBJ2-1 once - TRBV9 CASSPHTGQAYNEQFF TGTGCCAGCAGCCCTCATACGGGACAAGCCTACAATGAGCAGTTCTTC
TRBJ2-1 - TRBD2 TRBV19 CASSIRGLAGLHNEQFF TGTGCCAGTAGTATACGAGGGCTAGCGGGGCTACACAATGAGCAGTTCTTC
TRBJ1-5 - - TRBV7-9 CASSLVEGNQPQHF TGTGCCAGCAGCTTGGTGGAAGGCAATCAGCCCCAGCATTTT
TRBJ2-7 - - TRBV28 CASSLGAGEQYF TGTGCCAGCAGTTTGGGGGCGGGGGAGCAGTACTTC
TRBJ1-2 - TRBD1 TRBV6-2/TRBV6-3 CASSPGTGRSYGYTF TGTGCCAGCAGTCCCGGGACAGGGAGAAGCTATGGCTACACCTTC
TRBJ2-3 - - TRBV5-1 CASTLGDSTDTQYF TGCGCCAGCACCTTAGGGGATAGCACAGATACGCAGTATTTT
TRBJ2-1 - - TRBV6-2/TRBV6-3 CASSFPGTGSYNEQFF TGTGCCAGCAGTTTTCCCGGGACTGGGTCCTACAATGAGCAGTTCTTC
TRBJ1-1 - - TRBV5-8 CASSWARGTEAFF TGTGCCAGCAGCTGGGCCCGTGGCACTGAAGCTTTCTTT
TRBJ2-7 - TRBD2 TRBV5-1 CASSSGSGSPYEQYF TGCGCCAGCAGCTCGGGAAGCGGGAGCCCCTACGAGCAGTACTTC
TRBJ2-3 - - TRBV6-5 CASSDPSTDTQYF TGTGCCAGCAGCGATCCCAGCACAGATACGCAGTATTTT
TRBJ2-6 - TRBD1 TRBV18 CASSTRTGELSGANVLTF TGTGCCAGCTCAACCCGGACAGGGGAACTGTCCGGGGCCAACGTCCTGACTTTC
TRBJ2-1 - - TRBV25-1 CASSRDTLNEQFF TGTGCCAGCAGTCGGGACACGCTCAATGAGCAGTTCTTC
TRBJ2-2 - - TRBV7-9 CASSLVTGELFF TGTGCCAGCAGCTTAGTGACCGGGGAGCTGTTTTTT
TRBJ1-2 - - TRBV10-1 CASSDRNNGYTF TGCGCCAGCAGTGACAGAAACAATGGCTACACCTTC
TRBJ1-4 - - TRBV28 CASSFAPTNEKLFF TGTGCCAGCAGTTTTGCACCAACTAATGAAAAACTGTTTTTT
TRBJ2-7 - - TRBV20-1 CSAPTNNEQYF TGCAGTGCCCCGACGAATAACGAGCAGTACTTC
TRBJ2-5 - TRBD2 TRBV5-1 CASRPWGGETQYF TGCGCCAGCAGGCCCTGGGGGGGAGAGACCCAGTACTTC
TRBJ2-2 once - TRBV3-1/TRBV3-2 CASSQGVGSGELFF TGTGCCAGCAGCCAAGGGGTTGGGTCTGGGGAGCTGTTTTTT
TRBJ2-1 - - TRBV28 CASSWPRGPYNEQFF TGTGCCAGCAGTTGGCCCAGGGGCCCCTACAATGAGCAGTTCTTC